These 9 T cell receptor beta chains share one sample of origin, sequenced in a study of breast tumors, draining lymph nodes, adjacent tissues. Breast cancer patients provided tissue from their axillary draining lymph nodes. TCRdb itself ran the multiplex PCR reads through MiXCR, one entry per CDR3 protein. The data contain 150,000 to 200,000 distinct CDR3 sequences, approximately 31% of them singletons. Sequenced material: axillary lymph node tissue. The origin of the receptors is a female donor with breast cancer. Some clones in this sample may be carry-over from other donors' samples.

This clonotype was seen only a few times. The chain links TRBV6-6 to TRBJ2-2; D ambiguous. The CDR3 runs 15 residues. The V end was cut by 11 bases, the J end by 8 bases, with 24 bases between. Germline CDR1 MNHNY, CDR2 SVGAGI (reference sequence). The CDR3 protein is CAGPGPEPRRGELFF. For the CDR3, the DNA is TGTGCCGGTCCGGGCCCCGAGCCGCGGCGAGGGGAGCTGTTTTTT.

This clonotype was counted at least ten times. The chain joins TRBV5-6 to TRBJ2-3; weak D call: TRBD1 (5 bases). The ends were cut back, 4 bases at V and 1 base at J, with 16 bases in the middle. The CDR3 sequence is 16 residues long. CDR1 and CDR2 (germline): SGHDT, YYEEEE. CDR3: CASSLVKGLGTDTQYF. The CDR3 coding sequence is TGTGCCAGCAGCCTGGTAAAGGGGCTCGGCACAGATACGCAGTATTTT.

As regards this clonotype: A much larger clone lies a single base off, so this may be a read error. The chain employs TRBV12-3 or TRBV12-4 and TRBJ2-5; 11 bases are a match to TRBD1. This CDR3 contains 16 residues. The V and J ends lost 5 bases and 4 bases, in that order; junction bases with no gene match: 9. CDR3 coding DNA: TGTGCCAGCAGTGAAGGGACAGGGGGGTTGGGAGAGACCCAGTACTTC. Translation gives CASSEGTGGLGETQYF.

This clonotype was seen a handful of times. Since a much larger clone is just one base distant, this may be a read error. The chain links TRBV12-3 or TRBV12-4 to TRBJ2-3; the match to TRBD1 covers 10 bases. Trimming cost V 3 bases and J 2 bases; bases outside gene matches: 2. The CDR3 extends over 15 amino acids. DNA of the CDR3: TGTGCCAGCAGTTTCGGGACAGGGGCCACAGATACGCAGTATTTT. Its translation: CASSFGTGATDTQYF.

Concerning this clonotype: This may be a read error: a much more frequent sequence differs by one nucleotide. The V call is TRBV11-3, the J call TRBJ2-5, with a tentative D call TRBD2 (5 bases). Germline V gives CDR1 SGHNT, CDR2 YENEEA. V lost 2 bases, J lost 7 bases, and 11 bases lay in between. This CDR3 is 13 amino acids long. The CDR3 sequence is CASSLNSRATQYF. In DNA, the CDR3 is TGTGCCAGCAGCTTAAACTCGAGGGCGACCCAGTACTTC. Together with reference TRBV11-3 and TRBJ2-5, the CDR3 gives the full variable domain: EAGVVQSPRYKIIEKKQPVAFWCNPISGHNTLYWYLQNLGQGPELLIRYENEEAVDDSQLPKDRFSAERLKGVDSTLKIQPAELGDSAVYLCASSLNSRATQYFGPGTRLLVL.

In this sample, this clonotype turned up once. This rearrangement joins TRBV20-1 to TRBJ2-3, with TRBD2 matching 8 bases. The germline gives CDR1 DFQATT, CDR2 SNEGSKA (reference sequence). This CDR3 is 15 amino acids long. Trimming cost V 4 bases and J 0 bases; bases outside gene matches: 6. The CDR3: CSATSRGGSTDTQYF. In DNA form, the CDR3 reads TGCAGTGCTACCTCCCGGGGGGGAAGCACAGATACGCAGTATTTT.

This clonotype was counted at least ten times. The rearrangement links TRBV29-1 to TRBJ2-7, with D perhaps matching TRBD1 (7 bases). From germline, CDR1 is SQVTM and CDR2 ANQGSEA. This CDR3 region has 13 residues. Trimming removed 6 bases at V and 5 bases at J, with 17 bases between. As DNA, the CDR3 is TGCAGCGTCCACTCCAGGGGGGCCCACGAGCAGTACTTC. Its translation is CSVHSRGAHEQYF.

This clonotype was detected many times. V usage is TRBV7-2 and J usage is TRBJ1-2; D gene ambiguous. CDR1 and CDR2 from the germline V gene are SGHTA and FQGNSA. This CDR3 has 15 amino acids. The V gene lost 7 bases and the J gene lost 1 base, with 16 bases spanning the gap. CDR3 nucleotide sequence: TGTGCCAGCACCCCAGATCCAGCCCGTAACTATGGCTACACCTTC. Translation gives CASTPDPARNYGYTF.

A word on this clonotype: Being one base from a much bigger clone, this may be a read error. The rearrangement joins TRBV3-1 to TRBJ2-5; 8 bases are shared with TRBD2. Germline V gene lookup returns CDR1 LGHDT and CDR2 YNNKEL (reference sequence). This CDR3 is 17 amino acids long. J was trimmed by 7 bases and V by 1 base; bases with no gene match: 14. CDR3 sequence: CASSQGLARIGRGTQYF. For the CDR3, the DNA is TGTGCCAGCAGCCAAGGACTAGCGAGGATTGGCCGGGGGACCCAGTACTTC.